One TCR beta chain is described in this entry. This clonotype has only a few counts. There is no known antigen for this receptor. Qualities for individual bases were not recorded, and no much larger clone is one base off. Library method: RT-PCR. Instrument used: Illumina HiSeq 2500. In TCRdb, the public reads were trimmed at Q25 with fastp and aligned with MiXCR, with productive beta chains retained. Each CDR3 protein appears once, grouped with its most common genes and DNA. This sample is represented by about 830,000 distinct CDR3 sequences; 15% to 20% of them were singletons. Under 13% of the sample comes from the top ten. This specimen comes from a study of response to subunit inactivated influenza vaccine (dated by TCRdb to the late 2010s). For context, the study as a whole: The study used deep quantitative T cell receptor repertoire profiling to track responses to a trivalent subunit inactivated influenza vaccine. Broader findings and caveats from the paper: The authors suggested that each seasonal influenza vaccination may recruit only a limited number of new T cells.

The germline V gene gives CDR1 as MNHNS and CDR2 as SASEGT. At the junction V is shortened by 7 bases and J by 14 bases, with 14 bases in between. The CDR3 covers 10 residues, taking in both the cysteine and the phenylalanine. The sequence is cut down to CDR3 DNA, 30 bases in frame from base 1. The source is a man in his forties or fifties who received an inactivated influenza vaccine. Donor details come from another sample of the same person, matched by shared clones. Sequencing used PBMCs from blood, obtained around 5 days after vaccination. The chain uses TRBV6-1 and TRBJ1-1; there is no confident call for the D gene. Read as DNA, the sequence is TGTGCCAGCACTCTCCCGCCGCGATTCTTT. This sequence encodes CASTLPPRFF.